This T cell receptor beta chain was obtained from a study of blood T cell repertoires in COVID-19. Overall study context: Nucleic acid was either cDNA or gDNA, and it came from T cells, B-cell-depleted T cells, or PBMCs.

Per germline, CDR1 SGDLS and CDR2 YYNGEE. V lost 4 bases and J lost 2; bases outside the gene matches: 6. This CDR3 is built from 15 residues. This table comes from immunoSEQ multiplex PCR, and its TCRdb copy is limited to in-frame clones, with some not included. The repertoire holds approximately 150,000 clones, with over 70% as singletons. Sequencing was performed on peripheral blood. The genes are TRBV9 and TRBJ2-1, with 7 bases identical to TRBD2. The receptor was derived from a man in his 70s who had recovered from COVID-19. CDR3 in DNA: TGTGCCAGCAGCCTGACTAGCCTCCCCTACAATGAGCAGTTCTTC. This gives the protein CASSLTSLPYNEQFF.